Listed below are T cell receptor beta chains from one sample, sequenced in a study of post-analysis software for immune sequencing data. One entry per CDR3 protein results from TCRdb running MiXCR on the PCR reads. The sample consists of roughly 400,000 distinct CDR3 sequences, approximately 42% of them appearing once. Sequenced: blood. The receptors come from a girl aged 2 to 9 with multiple sclerosis. Both conserved end residues are part of each CDR3. A D gene is named only where the DNA matches it firmly. The size field is filled for only some rows; it gives once, few, many or a size class.

V: TRBV12-3/TRBV12-4; D: .; J: TRBJ1-2; size: few; DNA: TGTGCCAGCAGACCGGGATCCTATGGCTACACCTTC; CDR3: CASRPGSYGYTF
V: TRBV20-1; D: .; J: TRBJ1-4; size: .; DNA: TGCAGTGCCCCCCGAGGGGAAAAACTGTTTTTT; CDR3: CSAPRGEKLFF
V: TRBV7-2; D: TRBD1; J: TRBJ2-7; size: .; DNA: TGTGCCAGCAGCATCCGGGACAGGTCCTACGAGCAGTACTTC; CDR3: CASSIRDRSYEQYF
V: TRBV6-1; D: TRBD2; J: TRBJ2-1; size: .; DNA: TGTGCCAGCAGACCCTCTAGCGGGGCCGGCTCCTACAATGAGCAGTTCTTC; CDR3: CASRPSSGAGSYNEQFF
V: TRBV11-2; D: .; J: TRBJ1-1; size: .; DNA: TGTGCCAGCTCACCAATGGGGAAGCGGGCTGAAGCTTTCTTT; CDR3: CASSPMGKRAEAFF
V: TRBV12-3/TRBV12-4; D: TRBD1; J: TRBJ2-5; size: .; DNA: TGTGCCAGCAGTCGACAGGGGAGGCAGACCCAGTACTTC; CDR3: CASSRQGRQTQYF
V: TRBV20-1; D: TRBD1; J: TRBJ1-2; size: few; DNA: TGCAGCGGCCTCGCGACAGGGATCTATGGCTACACCTTC; CDR3: CSGLATGIYGYTF
V: TRBV7-9; D: TRBD1; J: TRBJ2-5; size: few; DNA: TGTGCCAGCAGCCCTCCGGGACAGCTCCAAGAGACCCAGTACTTC; CDR3: CASSPPGQLQETQYF
V: TRBV4-1; D: .; J: TRBJ1-5; size: .; DNA: TGCGCCAGCAGCCAGGGGCCCCGGAATCAGCCCCAGCATTTT; CDR3: CASSQGPRNQPQHF
V: TRBV18; D: TRBD2; J: TRBJ2-7; size: few; DNA: TGTGCCAGCTCGTCTAGCGGGGGACCCTACGAGCAGTACTTC; CDR3: CASSSSGGPYEQYF
V: TRBV28; D: TRBD1; J: TRBJ2-7; size: few; DNA: TGTGCCAGCAGTTTTCGGGACAGGGGATACGAGGAGCAGTACTTC; CDR3: CASSFRDRGYEEQYF
V: TRBV10-3; D: TRBD1; J: TRBJ2-3; size: .; DNA: TGTGCCATCAGTTCTACTAAAGTACAGGGGGGTAGGACAGATACGCAGTATTTT; CDR3: CAISSTKVQGGRTDTQYF
V: TRBV27; D: .; J: TRBJ1-6; size: once; DNA: TGTGCCAGCAGTTCAGACCTAGCCGTCTTGAAATCCCCCCACTTT; CDR3: CASSSDLAVLKSPHF
V: TRBV27; D: .; J: TRBJ1-5; size: many; DNA: TGTGCCAGCAGTAAGGGTGGGTCTGCAAATCAGCCCCAGCATTTT; CDR3: CASSKGGSANQPQHF
V: TRBV12-3/TRBV12-4; D: .; J: TRBJ2-4; size: .; DNA: TGTGCCAGCAGTTTCAAAGCCAAAAACATTCAGTACTTC; CDR3: CASSFKAKNIQYF
V: TRBV10-3; D: TRBD1; J: TRBJ1-5; size: .; DNA: TGTGCCATCAGTGAAGATAAGGGGGCGGCTCATAATCAGCCCCAGCATTTT; CDR3: CAISEDKGAAHNQPQHF
V: TRBV29-1; D: .; J: TRBJ2-7; size: .; DNA: TGCAGCGTTGAAGATCCAGGGCAGCACTACGAGCAGTACTTC; CDR3: CSVEDPGQHYEQYF
V: TRBV28; D: .; J: TRBJ2-5; size: once; DNA: TGTGCCAGCAGCGGGCGGGGTCCAGAGACCCAGTACTTC; CDR3: CASSGRGPETQYF
V: TRBV12-3/TRBV12-4; D: .; J: TRBJ2-1; size: .; DNA: TGTGCCAGCAGTTTAGAATCCCCCGAGGCCCATGAGCAGTTCTTC; CDR3: CASSLESPEAHEQFF
V: TRBV2; D: .; J: TRBJ1-1; size: .; DNA: TGTGCCAGCAGTGAAGCACGAGGGAGGAACACTGAAGCTTTCTTT; CDR3: CASSEARGRNTEAFF
V: TRBV11-2; D: TRBD2; J: TRBJ2-5; size: .; DNA: TGTGCCAGCAGCCCCGTGACTAGCGGGGGGTGGGAGACCCAGTACTTC; CDR3: CASSPVTSGGWETQYF
V: TRBV20-1; D: TRBD2; J: TRBJ2-7; size: few; DNA: TGCAGTGTTTTGGCGGGGGGCGGTAAATACGAGCAGTACTTC; CDR3: CSVLAGGGKYEQYF
V: TRBV20-1; D: TRBD2; J: TRBJ2-1; size: few; DNA: TGCAGTGCTAGAGATGGACTAGGTTACAATGAGCAGTTCTTC; CDR3: CSARDGLGYNEQFF
V: TRBV9; D: .; J: TRBJ2-7; size: .; DNA: TGTGCCAGCAGCGTAGATGACCTCTCCTACGAGCAGTACTTC; CDR3: CASSVDDLSYEQYF
V: TRBV4-3; D: .; J: TRBJ2-7; size: few; DNA: TGCGCCAGGGGCAGCTCCTACGAGCAGTACTTC; CDR3: CARGSSYEQYF
V: TRBV6-5; D: .; J: TRBJ1-2; size: .; DNA: TGTGCCAGCCGGGACACCCGAAACTATGGCTACACCTTC; CDR3: CASRDTRNYGYTF
V: TRBV12-3/TRBV12-4; D: TRBD1; J: TRBJ1-2; size: few; DNA: TGTGCCAGCAGTATATGGGGGGACAGCTATGGCTACACCTTC; CDR3: CASSIWGDSYGYTF
V: TRBV30; D: TRBD1; J: TRBJ2-3; size: few; DNA: TGTGCCGTGTGGACAGGGGTAACAGATACGCAGTATTTT; CDR3: CAVWTGVTDTQYF
V: TRBV14; D: .; J: TRBJ2-5; size: few; DNA: TGTGCCAGCAGCCAGGGTCACGAGACCCAGTACTTC; CDR3: CASSQGHETQYF
V: TRBV24-1; D: .; J: TRBJ2-5; size: few; DNA: TGTGCCACCAGTTTGATTGGAGAGACCCAGTACTTC; CDR3: CATSLIGETQYF
V: TRBV28; D: .; J: TRBJ2-7; size: .; DNA: TGTGCCAGCTCTTGGGGGCTTTCCTACGAGCAGTACTTC; CDR3: CASSWGLSYEQYF
V: TRBV7-8; D: .; J: TRBJ2-7; size: few; DNA: TGTGCCAGCAGCCCCGTTCTCGGGGACTACGAGCAGTACTTC; CDR3: CASSPVLGDYEQYF
V: TRBV10-3; D: TRBD1; J: TRBJ2-2; size: .; DNA: TGTGCCATCAGTGAGTCGGGACAGGGGACACCGAACACCGGGGAGCTGTTTTTT; CDR3: CAISESGQGTPNTGELFF
V: TRBV20-1; D: .; J: TRBJ1-2; size: few; DNA: TGCAGTGCCCAAGCCGGGACTGACTATGGCTACACCTTC; CDR3: CSAQAGTDYGYTF
V: TRBV7-3; D: TRBD1; J: TRBJ2-3; size: .; DNA: TGTGCCAGCAGCATAACAGGGGTTAGCACAGATACGCAGTATTTT; CDR3: CASSITGVSTDTQYF
V: TRBV12-3/TRBV12-4; D: .; J: TRBJ1-1; size: .; DNA: TGTGCCAGCAGTTTCTTTGGCAGAGGGAGTTCTGAAGCTTTCTTT; CDR3: CASSFFGRGSSEAFF
V: TRBV12-3/TRBV12-4; D: TRBD2; J: TRBJ2-3; size: few; DNA: TGTGCCAGCAGTTTAACTAGCGGACCGACAGATACGCAGTATTTT; CDR3: CASSLTSGPTDTQYF
V: TRBV7-2; D: .; J: TRBJ2-5; size: .; DNA: TGTGCCAGCAGCTTAGATTCTAGCGAAGAGACCCAGTACTTC; CDR3: CASSLDSSEETQYF
V: TRBV4-1; D: .; J: TRBJ1-2; size: .; DNA: TGCGCCAGCAGCCAAGATGTCTGGGGGGGGTACTATGGCTACACCTTC; CDR3: CASSQDVWGGYYGYTF
V: TRBV20-1; D: .; J: TRBJ2-7; size: .; DNA: TGCAGTGCAAGCCCGGTCAGGGGCCTCTACGAGCAGTACTTC; CDR3: CSASPVRGLYEQYF
V: TRBV2; D: TRBD2; J: TRBJ2-1; size: .; DNA: TGTGCCAGCAGGGAAACTAGCGGAGCTAGGAATGAGCAGTTCTTC; CDR3: CASRETSGARNEQFF
V: TRBV27; D: .; J: TRBJ2-7; size: .; DNA: TGTGCCAGCACACGGGCAGGGGATTACGAGCAGTACTTC; CDR3: CASTRAGDYEQYF
V: TRBV7-8; D: .; J: TRBJ2-3; size: .; DNA: TGTGCCAGCAGCCCGCTTCGCTTAGCCCTTTCTCCTAGCACAGATACGCAGTATTTT; CDR3: CASSPLRLALSPSTDTQYF
V: TRBV7-9; D: TRBD1; J: TRBJ2-7; size: .; DNA: TGTGCCAGCAGTTTCACAGGGGGAGTGTCCTACGAGCAGTACTTC; CDR3: CASSFTGGVSYEQYF
V: TRBV9; D: .; J: TRBJ2-1; size: .; DNA: TGTGCCAGCAGCGTAAGTGGCAGTGAGGATGAGCAGTTCTTC; CDR3: CASSVSGSEDEQFF
V: TRBV5-1; D: .; J: TRBJ2-5; size: .; DNA: TGCGCCAGCAGCTACAAAGGGACCCAGTACTTC; CDR3: CASSYKGTQYF
V: TRBV7-9; D: TRBD2; J: TRBJ2-3; size: few; DNA: TGTGCCAGCAGCTCTACTAGCGGGAGGAGGACAGATACGCAGTATTTT; CDR3: CASSSTSGRRTDTQYF
V: TRBV7-6; D: .; J: TRBJ2-1; size: few; DNA: TGTGCCAGCAGCTTAGGTACGGGAGCGCATGGTGAGCAGTTCTTC; CDR3: CASSLGTGAHGEQFF
V: TRBV2; D: .; J: TRBJ2-1; size: .; DNA: TGTGCCATAGGCGGATACAATGAGCAGTTCTTC; CDR3: CAIGGYNEQFF
V: TRBV12-3/TRBV12-4; D: TRBD1; J: TRBJ1-2; size: few; DNA: TGTGCCAGCAGTTTAACGAGGACAGGGCCGAGGGGCTACACCTTC; CDR3: CASSLTRTGPRGYTF
V: TRBV15; D: .; J: TRBJ1-5; size: .; DNA: TGTGCCACCAGCAGCTTGGATCCGGACCGATACAATCAGCCCCAGCATTTT; CDR3: CATSSLDPDRYNQPQHF
V: TRBV20-1; D: .; J: TRBJ1-4; size: .; DNA: TGCAGTGCTACGAGGGACGTATCTGAAAAACTGTTTTTT; CDR3: CSATRDVSEKLFF
V: TRBV15; D: TRBD1; J: TRBJ2-7; size: .; DNA: TGTGCCACCAGCCTCGGACAGGGGAGGGACGAGCAGTACTTC; CDR3: CATSLGQGRDEQYF
V: TRBV7-2; D: .; J: TRBJ2-7; size: few; DNA: TGTGCCAGCAGCTTAGCTTGGCAGGGGCGAGAGCAGTACTTC; CDR3: CASSLAWQGREQYF
V: TRBV7-2; D: .; J: TRBJ2-3; size: .; DNA: TGTGCCAGCAGCTTAATCCCGGCTAGCACAGATACGCAGTATTTT; CDR3: CASSLIPASTDTQYF
V: TRBV19; D: TRBD1; J: TRBJ1-1; size: .; DNA: TGTGCCAGTAAGGACAGGGGGCCCACTGAAGCTTTCTTT; CDR3: CASKDRGPTEAFF
V: TRBV24-1; D: .; J: TRBJ2-7; size: few; DNA: TGTGCCACCAGTGACGGACACCACTACGAGCAGTACTTC; CDR3: CATSDGHHYEQYF